This T cell receptor beta chain originates from a study of OX40 agonist ivuxolimab in advanced cancers. Turning to the study itself: As their treatment, patients were administered ivuxolimab, an agonistic anti-OX40 (CD134) antibody. Among those enrolled, mean age was around 55 years (range roughly 23 to 79) and 75% to 85% were male.

This CDR3 contains 14 residues. The V and J ends lost 6 bases and 4 bases, in that order; junction bases with no gene match: 6. Germline CDR1 and CDR2: MNHEY and SMNVEV (reference sequence). Libraries were prepared by immunoSEQ multiplex PCR; TCRdb keeps only in-frame clonotypes and omits some of them. Among under 45,000 clones, 75% to 85% were seen once, and the ten largest hold around 3.9%. Sequenced material: CD4+ or CD8+ T cells sorted from blood, taken in a trial of the OX40 agonist ivuxolimab. The chain links TRBV27 to TRBJ2-3; 8 bases map to TRBD2. The source is an adult with an advanced solid tumor such as melanoma, head and neck, liver or kidney cancer. CDR3 bases: TGTGCCAGCAGCCTCGGGGGGGCTGCAGATACGCAGTATTTT. Protein product: CASSLGGAADTQYF.